This TCR beta chain was found in a study of shared clonotypes between healthy human individuals (dated by TCRdb to 2020 to 2022). For the wider study: The cohort comprised two women and a few men aged 18 to 49 years. Per donor, three plates each were used for CD4 naive and CD4 memory, two for CD8 naive, and one for CD8 memory. The study deeply sequenced blood TCR repertoires of about 5 healthy adults to estimate repertoire size and the extent of clonotype sharing between individuals. To increase sequencing depth and limit assay-specific biases, TCR repertoire library preparation and sequencing were carried out by different laboratories using diverse techniques. Per donor, leukapheresis produced somewhere between about 0.94 and 8.9 billion PBMCs.

Details on this clone: The antigen it recognizes is unknown. No base qualities exist here, and no much larger clone lies one base off it.

TCR CDR3 regions were amplified from genomic DNA by multiplex PCR using the deep immunoSEQ assay. Extracted genomic DNA from each cell subset was spread evenly across all wells of several immunoSEQ 96-well plates, with each plate serving as a replicate. For sorted subsets, around 200 ng genomic DNA, equal to 25,000 to 35,000 T cell genomes, was loaded into each replicate PCR. Purified libraries were measured with a Qubit 3.0 fluorometer, size-checked on a Bioanalyzer 2100, and measured again with the KAPA Library Quantification kit. Every immunoSEQ 96-well plate was sequenced on a dedicated single-read 150-cycle Illumina NextSeq 550 flow cell. As for the authors' bioinformatics: Because the immunoSEQ output included only junctional sequences and no quality scores, the filtering could not be the same as the filtering used for full-length reads. To assign V/J genes and CDR3, sequences were annotated against IMGT germline references using PyIR, a Python wrapper for IgBLAST v1.9. Reads were filtered out if the reads had weak V/J assignments (E-value above 1e-6), no CDR3, stop codons, out-of-frame junctions, or ambiguous translated residues. V3J clonotypes were defined as sequences sharing an identical inferred V gene, J gene, and CDR3 amino acid sequence. To compute the percentage overlap between repertoires, the number of shared unique clonotypes was divided by the size of the smaller repertoire. Three approaches were used to assess repertoire richness: RTK rarefaction, the Chao1 estimator, and Recon v2.1 estimates of unobserved clonotypes. Generation probabilities were computed with OLGA for all TCRbeta clonotypes obtained by the gDNA method from a handful of donors. TCRdb obtained this table from immuneACCESS and retained in-frame rearrangements with V and J assigned. These tables miss some clones; where compared with another copy, unresolved V genes account for less than half of the shortfall, and the remainder is unexplained. The V and J calls and the clone size are those of that table, but D and trimming were determined from the DNA. In all, the sample holds millions of clones, and around nine tenths of those were seen once. The ten biggest clones cover about 0.13% of the sample.

The donors were healthy, HIV-negative adults who had no recently reported acute infections or vaccinations. Only Caucasian adults living in Nashville, Tennessee, USA were represented among the donors. Magnetic negative selection was used to enrich CD4+ T cells, after which naive cells were positively selected on CD45RA and the negative fraction became the memory subset. Blood was obtained by leukapheresis, after which PBMCs were separated by Ficoll-Histopaque density gradient centrifugation and cryopreserved in liquid nitrogen vapor phase. Analytical flow cytometry was used to check the purity and quantity of every magnetically sorted T cell population. Genomic DNA was isolated from each sorted fraction and quantified by UV absorbance on a Nanodrop 2000c. The trim is 3 bases for V and 7 bases for J, with a gap of 13 bases between the germline ends. In the germline V gene, CDR1 corresponds to KGHSH and CDR2 to LQKENI. The CDR3 goes from the cysteine to the phenylalanine over 13 residues. Only the CDR3 portion is preserved as DNA: 39 bases, with reading frame beginning at the first base.

What the research found in general, with its limitations: Compared with non-shared clonotypes, the clonotypes found in all four sorted-subset donors had higher generation probabilities. Even with the large sequencing depth, rarefaction of the sorted-subset datasets indicated that sequencing was incomplete. Naive subsets generally had larger estimated clonotype richness than memory subsets did. Sharing across a few donors was observed for approximately 5% of naive CD4, 3% to 4% of naive CD8, 2.3% of memory CD4, and roughly 0.4% of memory CD8 clonotypes. Based on pairwise subsampling, the degree of clonotype sharing among donors was expected to be affected by sequencing depth. Sampling was restricted to blood, and TCR repertoires in tissue are likely to differ from TCR repertoires in blood. Because the study included only a small number of donors, the genetic and exposure-history diversity represented was limited.

The sample consisted of naive CD4+ T cells sorted from blood. The cell subset or site label, as the study defines it: CD45RA+ positively selected. The receptor comes from a man aged 18 to 30 in good health. Here the chain combines TRBV18 and TRBJ2-7; a confident D gene designation cannot be given. CDR3 loop: CASSPIDTAEQYF. The sequenced DNA: TGTGCCAGCTCACCCATAGATACTGCGGAGCAGTACTTC.